The source of this T cell receptor beta chain is a study of T cell responses to AZD1222 COVID-19 vaccine. Study overall: Recipients boosted at about 4 weeks or about 12 weeks are pooled. Overall study results and limits: There were vaccine-associated CD4 TCRs across spike, dominant at 160-218 and 743-854. Donors in the cohort were predominantly white British and more often female, and clonal diversity was possibly underestimated.

To note about this clone: What it binds is unknown.

TCRdb's copy holds only in-frame clones and misses some; the assay was immunoSEQ multiplex PCR. The sample yields fewer than 200,000 clones, 85% to 90% seen once. The CDR3 is 12 residues long. Germline V lookup: CDR1 MNHEY, CDR2 SVGAGI. V gave up 5 bases and J gave up 4 bases, with 5 bases separating them. This receptor was obtained from an adult in good health. The V call is TRBV6-5, the J call TRBJ1-4; weak D call: TRBD1 (5 bases). Sequenced here: peripheral blood, sampled on day 0 of AZD1222 vaccination. The CDR3 here is CASSQGNEKLFF. CDR3 in DNA: TGTGCCAGCAGTCAGGGTAATGAAAAACTGTTTTTT.